This passage covers 8 T cell receptor beta chains from one sample sequenced in a study of CD8 T cells in ankylosing spondylitis. Overall study findings and caveats: Typical of ankylosing spondylitis blood, it appeared, was a TCR beta motif of seven to nine highly homologous variants.

Using its own MiXCR run on the 5' RACE reads, TCRdb lists one record per CDR3 protein. Of about 390,000 distinct CDR3 sequences listed, about 20% are singletons. Their antigen targets remain unknown. Input material: blood, either unsorted or a sorted T cell fraction (not recorded which). Receptors were obtained from a male donor with ankylosing spondylitis.

V and J are TRBV5-1 and TRBJ1-4; D is ambiguous. CDR3 size: 15 residues. Germline V lookup: CDR1 SGHRS, CDR2 YFSETQ. V shed 2 bases and J shed 3 bases, with 11 bases lying between them. CDR3 protein: CASSFDWDPNEKLFF. For the CDR3, the DNA is TGCGCCAGCAGCTTTGATTGGGATCCTAATGAAAAACTGTTTTTT.

The rearrangement joins TRBV28 to TRBJ2-7; D might be TRBD2 (6 bases). Germline loops: CDR1 MDHEN, CDR2 SYDVKM. The CDR3 totals 14 residues. The V and J ends lost 6 bases and 7 bases respectively, with 19 bases between them. CDR3 bases: TGTGCCAGCAGCTCCCCGGGACTTGTAAGGGAGCAGTACTTC. Its translation: CASSSPGLVREQYF.

The rearrangement uses TRBV4-2 and TRBJ2-5; 10 nucleotides agree with TRBD2. Looked up from germline, CDR1 is LGHNA and CDR2 is YNFKEQ. The CDR3 consists of 18 residues. V shed 4 bases and J 2 bases; nucleotides not matched to a gene: 13. Here the CDR3 DNA reads TGTGCCAGCAGCCCCAGAGACACCGGGACTAGCGTTCAAGAGACCCAGTACTTC. This encodes CASSPRDTGTSVQETQYF.

This clonotype was seen only a few times. The chain joins TRBV19 to TRBJ2-1, with 7 bases aligning to TRBD2. Germline V CDR1 and CDR2: LNHDA, SQIVND (reference sequence). There are 16 residues in the CDR3. The ends lost 7 bases at V and 3 bases at J; junction bases unmatched: 12. The CDR3 spells CASTEVGGRFYNEQFF. The CDR3 DNA reads TGTGCCAGTACCGAGGTAGGCGGGAGATTCTACAATGAGCAGTTCTTC.

The chain joins TRBV9 to TRBJ1-1; D possibly corresponds to TRBD1 (5 bases). The CDR3 has 14 amino acids. Trimming left V 4 bases short and J 1 base short, with 11 bases between. CDR1 and CDR2 (germline): SGDLS, YYNGEE. The CDR3 sequence is CASSQKTENTEAFF. CDR3 sequence (DNA): TGTGCCAGCAGCCAGAAGACAGAGAACACTGAAGCTTTCTTT.

V gene TRBV5-1 combines with J gene TRBJ1-1; D remains ambiguous. Germline CDR1 reads SGHRS; CDR2 reads YFSETQ. V lost 1 base and J 0 bases, leaving 10 bases between the germline ends. This CDR3 comprises 15 residues. CDR3 sequence: CASSLSLGMNTEAFF. CDR3 nucleotide sequence: TGCGCCAGCAGCTTGTCTCTGGGAATGAACACTGAAGCTTTCTTT.

This clonotype was counted a few times. The J gene is TRBJ2-2, the V gene TRBV20-1; D might be TRBD1 (5 bases). This CDR3 has 14 amino acids. Trimming left V 2 bases short and J 1 base short, with 8 bases between. Germline CDR1 reads DFQATT; CDR2 reads SNEGSKA (reference sequence). CDR3 sequence reads: CSARPQGNTGELFF. Written as DNA, the CDR3 is TGCAGTGCTAGACCTCAGGGGAACACCGGGGAGCTGTTTTTT.

This chain's CDR3 is CSGRNWGYEQYF. In DNA, the CDR3 is TGCAGCGGGAGGAACTGGGGCTACGAGCAGTACTTC. V gene TRBV29-1 combines with J gene TRBJ2-7; maybe TRBD2 (5 bases). This CDR3 is 12 amino acids long. Per germline, CDR1 SQVTM and CDR2 ANQGSEA. Trimming left V 7 bases short and J 3 bases short, with 13 bases between.